This T cell receptor beta chain emerged from a study of blood T cell repertoires in COVID-19. Study in general: The study drew acute and convalescent COVID-19 samples from the United States, Italy and Spain.

Authors' data handling: For nucleated cells, counts were estimated from reference gene primer amplification. Only in-frame clones appear in the TCRdb table, and some are missing; sequencing was by immunoSEQ multiplex PCR. Clonal size and the V and J genes are those of that table, whereas D and trimming came from the DNA. The table lists 250,000 to 300,000 clones, around 86% of them singletons. V lost 3 bases, J lost 1 base, and 10 bases lay in between. Germline CDR1 is SGHNT and CDR2 is YYREEE (reference sequence). The CDR3 spans 14 residues. The source of this sequence is a woman in her thirties or forties who had recovered from COVID-19. The rearrangement uses TRBV5-4 and TRBJ1-1; perhaps TRBD1 as D (5 bases). Sample: peripheral blood. In DNA form, the CDR3 reads TGTGCCAGCAGCTGGGACTCCCCGAACACTGAAGCTTTCTTT. As protein: CASSWDSPNTEAFF.